Included here is one T cell receptor beta chain sequence, with context. Antigen: not known. The sample is drawn from a study of cytomegalovirus exposure and HLA in healthy donors. The CDR3 has 15 amino acids. CDR1 MNHEY and CDR2 SVGAGI come from the germline V gene. 13 Jbeta primers and 60 Vbeta primers were used for the PCR. Original handling: Later work found around 80 million unique TCR beta chains, with 9 million to 13 million shared. The table came from immunoSEQ multiplex PCR; TCRdb's copy has only in-frame clones and leaves some out. V, J and clone size are those of that table, while D and trimming were read from the DNA. The data hold approximately 50,000 clones, with roughly 53% observed a single time. Study conclusions and caveats: In a later analysis, TCR beta V- and J-gene trimming was associated with a missense DCLRE1C variant. In a later analysis, productive TCRs from donors in an Asian-associated ancestry cluster reportedly carried fewer N-insertions than the cohort mean. Several of the most significant clusters appeared, in a later analysis, to be linked to common viral pathogens.

The chain carries TRBV6-5 and TRBJ2-5, with 10 bases that match TRBD2. Input material: PBMCs. The source of this sequence is a human donor in good health. The CDR3 loop reads CASKRTSGAQETQYF. The DNA for the CDR3 is TGTGCTTCCAAAAGAACTAGCGGGGCCCAAGAGACCCAGTACTTC.